The 7 T cell receptor beta chains given below trace back to one sample, sequenced in a study of Ad26.COV2.S vaccination and SARS-CoV-2 variants. Assay used: immunoSEQ multiplex PCR; TCRdb lists only in-frame clones, some missing. The repertoire holds about 440,000 clones, with 90% as singletons. The treatment: some 20 received Ad26.COV2.S at low or high dose, single or two shots; several received placebo; per-sample allocation not given. Specimens were obtained on day 63 following the first vaccine or placebo injection. The material was peripheral blood, obtained in a trial of Ad26.COV2.S vaccine versus placebo. These receptors were collected from a person aged 18-65 years who received the Ad26.COV2.S COVID-19 vaccine or a placebo.

This clone showed up just once. Other DNA sequences in the same sample also yield this CDR3. The chain carries TRBV7-2 and TRBJ2-7; D is uncertain. Trimming cost V 0 bases and J 6 bases, with 3 bases left between them. The CDR3 loop spans 11 amino acids. The V gene's germline CDR1 is SGHTA and CDR2 FQGNSA. Here the CDR3 reads CASSLAVEQYF. CDR3 in DNA: TGTGCCAGCAGCTTAGCTGTCGAGCAGTACTTC.

The chain has TRBV5-4 and TRBJ1-1, with unresolved D. Looked up from germline, CDR1 is SGHNT and CDR2 is YYREEE (reference sequence). The CDR3 length is 13 residues. Trimming stripped 5 bases from V and 1 base from J, with 9 bases between. Here the CDR3 reads CASRPGGNTEAFF. In nucleotides, the CDR3 is TGTGCCAGCAGACCAGGAGGGAACACTGAAGCTTTCTTT.

The chain has TRBV28 and TRBJ2-1; D could derive from TRBD1 or TRBD2 (7 bases each). V lost 2 bases, J lost 5 bases, and 22 bases lay in between. Germline V gene sequence: CDR1 MDHEN, CDR2 SYDVKM. The length of the CDR3 is 18 residues. Here the CDR3 reads CASSLPAGGDFFNNEQFF. Written as DNA, the CDR3 is TGTGCCAGCAGTTTACCGGCAGGGGGGGATTTTTTCAACAATGAGCAGTTCTTC.

This chain links TRBV3-1 (or the pseudogene TRBV3-2) with TRBJ2-2, with a weak D call TRBD1 (6 bases). The CDR3 is made up of 13 amino acids. The ends were cut back, 3 bases at V and 6 bases at J, with 8 bases in the middle. Germline V gives CDR1 LGHDT, CDR2 YNNKEL (reference sequence). The CDR3: CASSQTGPGELFF. For the CDR3, the DNA is TGTGCCAGCAGCCAGACAGGTCCCGGGGAGCTGTTTTTT.

The rearrangement links TRBV5-5 to TRBJ2-2, with a tentative D call TRBD1 (5 bases). The CDR3 is made up of 15 amino acids. Deletions cut 6 bases from V and 6 bases from J, with 18 bases between. Looked up from germline, CDR1 is SGHKS and CDR2 is YYEKEE (reference sequence). The CDR3 nucleotides read TGTGCCAGCACCCAGGGCGTAGGTTTCCCCGGGGAGCTGTTTTTT. It translates to CASTQGVGFPGELFF.

J is TRBJ1-2 and V is TRBV5-4; D is perhaps TRBD1 (5 bases). CDR1 is SGHNT and CDR2 is YYREEE in the germline V gene (reference sequence). V gave up 5 bases and J gave up 4 bases, with 18 bases separating them. The length of the CDR3 is 15 residues. CDR3 sequence reads: CASRYSGRSIYGYTF. The CDR3 DNA follows: TGTGCCAGCAGGTACTCAGGGCGATCCATCTATGGCTACACCTTC.

The V gene is TRBV9, the J gene TRBJ2-3, with D possibly TRBD2 on 6 matching bases. V lost 3 bases and J 0 bases, leaving 11 bases between the germline ends. Germline V lookup: CDR1 SGDLS, CDR2 YYNGEE. The CDR3 length is 15 residues. The CDR3 protein is CASSAPRGSTDTQYF. The CDR3 DNA follows: TGTGCCAGCAGCGCCCCTCGGGGGAGCACAGATACGCAGTATTTT.